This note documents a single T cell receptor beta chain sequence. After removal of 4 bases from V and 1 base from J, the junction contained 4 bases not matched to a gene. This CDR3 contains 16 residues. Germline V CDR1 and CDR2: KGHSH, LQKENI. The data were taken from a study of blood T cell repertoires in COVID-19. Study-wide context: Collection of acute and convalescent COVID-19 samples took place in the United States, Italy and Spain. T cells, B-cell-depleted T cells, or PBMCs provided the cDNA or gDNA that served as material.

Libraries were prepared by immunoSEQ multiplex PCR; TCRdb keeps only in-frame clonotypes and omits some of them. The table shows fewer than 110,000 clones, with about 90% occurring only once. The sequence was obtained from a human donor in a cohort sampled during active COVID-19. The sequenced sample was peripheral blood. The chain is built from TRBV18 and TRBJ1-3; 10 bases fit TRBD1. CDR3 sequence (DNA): TGTGCCAGCTCACGCGGACAGGGGGGTTCTGGAAACACCATATATTTT. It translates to CASSRGQGGSGNTIYF. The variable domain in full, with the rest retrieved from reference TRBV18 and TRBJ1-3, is NAGVMQNPRHLVRRRGQEARLRCSPMKGHSHVYWYRQLPEEGLKFMVYLQKENIIDESGMPKERFSAEFPKEGPSILRIQQVVRGDSAAYFCASSRGQGGSGNTIYFGEGSWLTVV.